The sequence of this T cell receptor beta chain was determined in a study of naive and memory T cell subsets. The CDR3 is 15 amino acids. Per germline, CDR1 SGHTA and CDR2 FQGNSA. The ends were cut back, 3 bases at V and 0 bases at J, with 10 bases in the middle. With regard to this clonotype: Its specificity is unknown.

Study results and limitations: In CD4 and CD8 cells, diversity dropped from naive through EMRA. A few larger clonotypes appeared in naive repertoires, especially CD8, possibly memory cells re-expressing CD45RA.

The beta constant-region primer was an equimolar mix of two oligonucleotides covering TRBC1 and TRBC2. Four rounds of PCR amplified the ligated cDNA using nested alpha and beta constant-region primers plus SP2. MiXCR, applied by TCRdb to the UMI-ligation and nested PCR reads, yields one record per CDR3 protein. The sample consists of tens of thousands of distinct CDR3 sequences, around 11% of them appearing once. From the second PCR step, alpha and beta chains were amplified apart. Cells stained for CD3, CD4, CD8, CD45RA and CD27 were sorted into four subsets. V is TRBV7-2 and J is TRBJ2-3; D might be TRBD2 (6 bases). This clonotype originated in a human donor in good health. Sequencing was performed on naive CD4+ T cells from blood. CDR3 amino acids: CASSLGRGSTDTQYF. The CDR3 DNA reads as TGTGCCAGCAGCTTGGGGCGGGGAAGCACAGATACGCAGTATTTT.